This T cell receptor (beta chain) appears in the sequencing data of a study of T cell responses to AZD1222 COVID-19 vaccine. V dropped 5 bases and J dropped 3; count of bases not matched to a gene: 6. Germline values: CDR1 SGHVS, CDR2 FNYEAQ. This CDR3 comprises 16 residues. Here immunoSEQ multiplex PCR was the method, and the copy in TCRdb shows in-frame clones only, minus some. Of under 95,000 clones in the sample, 90% were seen once. This sequence originates from an adult in good health. This sequence joins TRBV7-6 and TRBJ1-5; 11 bases line up with TRBD1. This sample comprised peripheral blood, obtained on day 0 of AZD1222 vaccination. The CDR3 loop reads CASSDWTGGVNQPQHF. CDR3 nucleotides: TGTGCCAGCAGCGACTGGACAGGGGGCGTCAATCAGCCCCAGCATTTT.